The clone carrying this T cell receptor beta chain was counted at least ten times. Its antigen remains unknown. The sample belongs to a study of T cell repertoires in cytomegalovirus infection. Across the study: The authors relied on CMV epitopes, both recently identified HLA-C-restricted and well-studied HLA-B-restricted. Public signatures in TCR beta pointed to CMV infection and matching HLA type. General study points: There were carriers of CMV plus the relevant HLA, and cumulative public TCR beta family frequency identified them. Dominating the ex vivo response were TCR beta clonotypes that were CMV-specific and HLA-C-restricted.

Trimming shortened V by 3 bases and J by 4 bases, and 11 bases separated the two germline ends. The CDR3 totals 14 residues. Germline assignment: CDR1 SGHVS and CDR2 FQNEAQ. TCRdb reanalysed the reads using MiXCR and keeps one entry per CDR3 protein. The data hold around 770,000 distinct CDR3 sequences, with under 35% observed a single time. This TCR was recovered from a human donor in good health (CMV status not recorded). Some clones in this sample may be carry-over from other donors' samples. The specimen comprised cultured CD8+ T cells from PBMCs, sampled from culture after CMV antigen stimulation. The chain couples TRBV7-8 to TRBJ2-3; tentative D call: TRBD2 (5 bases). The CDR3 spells CASSLDFIADTQYF. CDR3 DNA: TGTGCCAGCAGCTTGGACTTTATCGCAGATACGCAGTATTTT.